A single sample is the source of the 20 T cell receptor beta chains below, sequenced in a study of T cells expressing NK-cell markers. From the 5' RACE reads, TCRdb lists one entry per CDR3 protein and no DNA. Its clone listing holds 200,000 to 300,000 distinct CDR3 sequences. Sequencing was done on a sample of blood T cells: a sorted CD56 or NKG2C T cell subset, CD4+ or CD8+ T cells, or bulk PBMC T cells (not recorded which). All receptors derive from a woman between 18 and 70 years old in good health.

This rearrangement joins TRBV29-1 to TRBJ1-5; with no DNA, the TCRdb D assignment of TRBD1 cannot be verified. The germline CDR1 and CDR2 sequences are SQVTM and ANQGSEA. The CDR3 totals 13 residues. This CDR3 is CSVGKDRGQPQHF.

The chain is built from TRBV9 and TRBJ2-1; TCRdb's assignment of TRBD2 cannot be checked, as there is no DNA. CDR1 and CDR2 (germline): SGDLS, YYNGEE. This CDR3 contains 15 residues. The CDR3 protein is CASSATLAGGGEQFF.

The chain carries TRBV12-3 or TRBV12-4 and TRBJ2-5; TCRdb's D gene call, TRBD2, goes unchecked for lack of DNA. The CDR3 covers 14 residues. The CDR3 sequence: CASSLSGKQETQYF.

This sequence joins TRBV7-2 and TRBJ2-4; as DNA is missing, the TRBD1 call by TCRdb cannot be tested. The length of the CDR3 is 16 residues. CDR1 is SGHTA, CDR2 FQGNSA, per germline. The CDR3 protein is CASSLGRQGSIYIQYF.

The CDR3 loop reads CSALGRVPGELFF. J is TRBJ2-2 and V is TRBV20-1; TCRdb lists TRBD1, though no DNA is available to test this call. This CDR3 is 13 amino acids long. Germline V CDR1 and CDR2: DFQATT, SNEGSKA (reference sequence).

V and J are TRBV5-1 and TRBJ2-3; lacking DNA, the TRBD1 call made by TCRdb goes unchecked. This CDR3 region has 14 residues. In germline, CDR1 is SGHRS, CDR2 YFSETQ. The CDR3 region is CASSLGTGTDTQYF.

The chain recombines TRBV30 with TRBJ1-4. Germline V gene data show CDR1 as GTSNPN and CDR2 as SVGIG (reference sequence). This CDR3 has 15 amino acids. This CDR3 reads CAWSAGWGVGEKLFF. The whole variable domain, remainder taken from reference TRBV30 and TRBJ1-4, is SQTIHQWPATLVQPVGSPLSLECTVEGTSNPNLYWYRQAAGRGLQLLFYSVGIGQISSEVPQNLSASRPQDRQFILSSKKLLLSDSGFYLCAWSAGWGVGEKLFFGSGTQLSVL.

The CDR3 here is CSAGGQGRELFF. This chain connects TRBV20-1 to TRBJ2-2; TCRdb proposes TRBD1, but this gene call is untestable without DNA. This CDR3 is built from 12 residues. The germline CDR1 and CDR2 sequences are DFQATT and SNEGSKA (reference sequence).

The chain uses TRBV5-4 and TRBJ2-5. CDR1 is SGHNT, CDR2 YYREEE, per germline (reference sequence). The CDR3 sequence is 13 residues long. The CDR3 sequence: CASSLTSLETQYF.

The chain combines TRBV20-1 with TRBJ1-6. The CDR3 runs to 16 residues. Germline CDR1 is DFQATT and CDR2 is SNEGSKA (reference sequence). The CDR3 sequence: CSASLAQVPYNSPLHF.

This chain connects TRBV12-3 or TRBV12-4 to TRBJ1-1. The CDR3 consists of 16 residues. The CDR3 sequence is CASTPMEGNTNTEAFF.

V is TRBV7-2 and J is TRBJ1-1; TCRdb lists TRBD1, though no DNA is available to test this call. The CDR3 loop spans 17 amino acids. The germline gives CDR1 SGHTA, CDR2 FQGNSA. The CDR3 protein is CASSLSGGRGRRTEAFF.

The V gene is TRBV19, the J gene TRBJ2-1; the D gene TCRdb calls, TRBD2, cannot be checked with no DNA. Germline V gives CDR1 LNHDA, CDR2 SQIVND (reference sequence). The CDR3 runs to 15 residues. The chain's CDR3 is CASKLAGYSYNEQFF.

The V and J genes are TRBV2 and TRBJ2-1; TCRdb's assignment of TRBD2 cannot be checked, as there is no DNA. CDR1 SNHLY and CDR2 FYNNEI come from the germline V gene. The CDR3 is 15 residues long. The CDR3: CASSAGTLLQNEQFF.

The chain recombines TRBV20-1 with TRBJ2-1; TCRdb lists TRBD1, though no DNA is available to test this call. The germline V gene has CDR1 DFQATT and CDR2 SNEGSKA (reference sequence). The CDR3 loop spans 12 amino acids. CDR3 amino acids: CSPGQGGNEQFF.

This rearrangement joins TRBV11-2 to TRBJ2-2; TCRdb's D call, TRBD1, is unchecked because there is no DNA. CDR3 length: 14 amino acids. The V gene's germline CDR1 is SGHAT and CDR2 FQNNGV. The CDR3 loop is CASRDRGGTGELFF. Looking up the rest from reference TRBV11-2 and TRBJ2-2 gives the full variable domain: EAGVAQSPRYKIIEKRQSVAFWCNPISGHATLYWYQQILGQGPKLLIQFQNNGVVDDSQLPKDRFSAERLKGVDSTLKIQPAKLEDSAVYLCASRDRGGTGELFFGEGSRLTVL.

The chain combines TRBV20-1 with TRBJ1-4; TCRdb outputs TRBD1, but without DNA this stays unchecked. Germline CDR1 is DFQATT and CDR2 is SNEGSKA (reference sequence). The CDR3 is made up of 14 amino acids. The CDR3 here is CSAGGQALGEKLFF.

This chain joins TRBV11-2 and TRBJ1-2. Germline V gene sequence: CDR1 SGHAT, CDR2 FQNNGV. The length of the CDR3 is 15 residues. Here the CDR3 reads CASSSIGLTAYGYTF.

The CDR3 is CASSVGLAEETQYF. The rearrangement links TRBV7-2 to TRBJ2-5; absent DNA, TCRdb's TRBD2 call cannot be checked. Germline V gene sequence: CDR1 SGHTA, CDR2 FQGNSA. There are 14 residues in the CDR3.

This chain joins TRBV7-2 and TRBJ2-5. Per germline, CDR1 SGHTA and CDR2 FQGNSA. This CDR3 spans 12 amino acids. The CDR3 here is CASSFTGETQYF.